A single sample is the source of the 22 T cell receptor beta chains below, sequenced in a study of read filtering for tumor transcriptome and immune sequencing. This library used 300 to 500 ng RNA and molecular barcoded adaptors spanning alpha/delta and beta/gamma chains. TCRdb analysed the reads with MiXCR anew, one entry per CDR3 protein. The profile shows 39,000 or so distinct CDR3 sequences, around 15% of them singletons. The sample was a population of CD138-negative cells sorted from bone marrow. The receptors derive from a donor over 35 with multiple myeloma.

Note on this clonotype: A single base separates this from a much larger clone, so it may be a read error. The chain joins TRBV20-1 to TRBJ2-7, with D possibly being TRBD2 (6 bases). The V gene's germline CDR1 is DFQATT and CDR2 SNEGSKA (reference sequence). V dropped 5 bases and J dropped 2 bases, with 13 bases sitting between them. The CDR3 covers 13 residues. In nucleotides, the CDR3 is TGCAGTGCTTATCAGACTAGTCCCTACGAGCAGTACTTC. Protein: CSAYQTSPYEQYF.

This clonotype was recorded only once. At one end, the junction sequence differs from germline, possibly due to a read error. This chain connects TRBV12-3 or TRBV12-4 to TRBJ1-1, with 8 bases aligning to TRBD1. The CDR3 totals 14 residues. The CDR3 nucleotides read TGTGCCGGCAGTTTCAGGGGGCCCAACACTGAAGCTTTCTTT. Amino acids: CAGSFRGPNTEAFF.

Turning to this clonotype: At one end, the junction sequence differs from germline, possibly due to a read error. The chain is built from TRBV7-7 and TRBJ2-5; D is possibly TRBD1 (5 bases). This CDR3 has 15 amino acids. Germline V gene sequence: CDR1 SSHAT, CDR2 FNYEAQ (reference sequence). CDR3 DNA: TGTGCTAGCAGTCCAGGGTTAGGAGCTCAGGAGACCCAGTACTTC. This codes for CASSPGLGAQETQYF.

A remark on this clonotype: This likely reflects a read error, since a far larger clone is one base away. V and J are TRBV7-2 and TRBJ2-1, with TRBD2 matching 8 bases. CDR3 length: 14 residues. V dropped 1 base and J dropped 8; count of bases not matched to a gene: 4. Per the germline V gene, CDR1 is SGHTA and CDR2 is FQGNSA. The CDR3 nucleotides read TGTGCCAGCAGCTTAGTTAGCGGGAACTATGAGCAGTTCTTC. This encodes CASSLVSGNYEQFF.

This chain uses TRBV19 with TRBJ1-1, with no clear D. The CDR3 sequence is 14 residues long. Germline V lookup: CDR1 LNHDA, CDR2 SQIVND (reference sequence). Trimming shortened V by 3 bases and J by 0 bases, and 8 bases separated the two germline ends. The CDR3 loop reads CASSIGGMNTEAFF. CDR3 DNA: TGTGCCAGTAGTATTGGTGGGATGAACACTGAAGCTTTCTTT.

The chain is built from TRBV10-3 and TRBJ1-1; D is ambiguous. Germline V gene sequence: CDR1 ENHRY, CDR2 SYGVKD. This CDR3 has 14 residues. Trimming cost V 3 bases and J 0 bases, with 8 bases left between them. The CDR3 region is CAISDWSMNTEAFF. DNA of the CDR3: TGTGCCATCAGTGACTGGTCCATGAACACTGAAGCTTTCTTT.

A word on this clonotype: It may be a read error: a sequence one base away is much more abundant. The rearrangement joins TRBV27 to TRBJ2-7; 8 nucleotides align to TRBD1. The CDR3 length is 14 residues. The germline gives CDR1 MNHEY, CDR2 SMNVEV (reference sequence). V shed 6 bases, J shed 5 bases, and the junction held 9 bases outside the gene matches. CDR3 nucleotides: TGTGCCAGCAGCCCAGGGACAGGTCCCCACGAGCAGTACTTC. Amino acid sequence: CASSPGTGPHEQYF.

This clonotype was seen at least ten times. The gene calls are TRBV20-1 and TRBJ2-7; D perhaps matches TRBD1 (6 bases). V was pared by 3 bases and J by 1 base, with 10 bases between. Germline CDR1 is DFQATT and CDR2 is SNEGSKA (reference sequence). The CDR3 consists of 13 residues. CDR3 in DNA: TGCAGTGCTAGGGGGGCGGCTTCCTACGAGCAGTACTTC. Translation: CSARGAASYEQYF.

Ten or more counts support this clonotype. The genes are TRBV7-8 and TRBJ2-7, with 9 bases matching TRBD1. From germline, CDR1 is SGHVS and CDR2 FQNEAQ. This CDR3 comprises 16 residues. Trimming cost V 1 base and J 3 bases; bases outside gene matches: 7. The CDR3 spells CASSLGAPGQGYEQYF. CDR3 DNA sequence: TGTGCCAGCAGCTTAGGAGCACCGGGACAGGGCTACGAGCAGTACTTC. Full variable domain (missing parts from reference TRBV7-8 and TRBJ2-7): GAGVSQSPRYKVAKRGQDVALRCDPISGHVSLFWYQQALGQGPEFLTYFQNEAQLDKSGLPSDRFFAERPEGSVSTLKIQRTQQEDSAVYLCASSLGAPGQGYEQYFGPGTRLTVT.

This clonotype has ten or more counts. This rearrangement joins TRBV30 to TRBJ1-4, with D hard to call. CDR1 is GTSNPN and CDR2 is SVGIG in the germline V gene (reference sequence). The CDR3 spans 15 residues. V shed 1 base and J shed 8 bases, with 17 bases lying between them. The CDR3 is CAWSASFVWREKLFF. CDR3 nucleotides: TGTGCCTGGAGTGCCTCCTTCGTGTGGCGGGAAAAACTGTTTTTT.

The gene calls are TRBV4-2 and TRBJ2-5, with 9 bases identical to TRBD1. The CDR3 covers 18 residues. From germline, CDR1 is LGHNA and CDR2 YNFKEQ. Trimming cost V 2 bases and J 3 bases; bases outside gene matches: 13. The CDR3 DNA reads TGTGCCAGCAGCCAAACTTTTTACAGGGGGCAAGGGGAAGAGACCCAGTACTTC. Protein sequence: CASSQTFYRGQGEETQYF.

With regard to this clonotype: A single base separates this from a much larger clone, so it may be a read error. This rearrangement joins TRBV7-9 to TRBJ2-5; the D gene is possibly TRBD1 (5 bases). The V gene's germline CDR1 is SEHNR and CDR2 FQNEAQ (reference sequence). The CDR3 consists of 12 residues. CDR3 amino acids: CANSSWGETQYF. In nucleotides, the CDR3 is TGTGCCAACAGCTCCTGGGGCGAGACCCAGTACTTC.

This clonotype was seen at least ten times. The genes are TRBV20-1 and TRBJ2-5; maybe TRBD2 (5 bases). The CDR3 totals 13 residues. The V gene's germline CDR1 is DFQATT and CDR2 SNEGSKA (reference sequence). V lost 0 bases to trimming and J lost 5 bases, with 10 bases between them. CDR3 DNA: TGCAGTGCTAGAGAGGGAGTCGGGGAGACCCAGTACTTC. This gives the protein CSAREGVGETQYF.

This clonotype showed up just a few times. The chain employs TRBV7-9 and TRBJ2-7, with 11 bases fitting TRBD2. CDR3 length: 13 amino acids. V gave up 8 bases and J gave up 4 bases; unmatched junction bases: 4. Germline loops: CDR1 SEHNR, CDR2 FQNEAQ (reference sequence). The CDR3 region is CASRTSGSYEQYF. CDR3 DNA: TGTGCCAGCCGTACTAGCGGGAGTTACGAGCAGTACTTC.

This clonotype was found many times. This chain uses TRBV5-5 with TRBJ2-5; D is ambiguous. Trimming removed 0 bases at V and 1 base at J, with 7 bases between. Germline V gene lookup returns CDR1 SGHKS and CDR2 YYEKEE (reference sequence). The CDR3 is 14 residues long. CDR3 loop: CASSLGQIQETQYF. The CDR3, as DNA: TGTGCCAGCAGCTTGGGGCAGATCCAAGAGACCCAGTACTTC.

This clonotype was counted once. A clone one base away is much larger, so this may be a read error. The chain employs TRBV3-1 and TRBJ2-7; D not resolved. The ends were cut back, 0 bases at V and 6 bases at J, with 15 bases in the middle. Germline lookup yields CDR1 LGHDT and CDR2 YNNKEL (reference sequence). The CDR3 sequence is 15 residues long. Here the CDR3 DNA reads TGTGCCAGCAGCCAAGACCGGGCACATACCCCCGAGCAGTACTTC. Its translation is CASSQDRAHTPEQYF.

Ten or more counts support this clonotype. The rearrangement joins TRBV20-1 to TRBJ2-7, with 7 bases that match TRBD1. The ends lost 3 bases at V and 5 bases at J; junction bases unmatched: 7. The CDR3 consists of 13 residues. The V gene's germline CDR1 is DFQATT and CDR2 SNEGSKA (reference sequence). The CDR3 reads CSASEGASNEQYF. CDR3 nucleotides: TGCAGTGCTAGTGAGGGGGCGTCTAACGAGCAGTACTTC.

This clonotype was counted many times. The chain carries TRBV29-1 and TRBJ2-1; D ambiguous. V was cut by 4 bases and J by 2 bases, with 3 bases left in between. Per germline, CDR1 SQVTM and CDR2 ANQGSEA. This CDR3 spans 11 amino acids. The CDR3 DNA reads TGCAGCGTTGTTCCCTACAATGAGCAGTTCTTC. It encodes CSVVPYNEQFF.

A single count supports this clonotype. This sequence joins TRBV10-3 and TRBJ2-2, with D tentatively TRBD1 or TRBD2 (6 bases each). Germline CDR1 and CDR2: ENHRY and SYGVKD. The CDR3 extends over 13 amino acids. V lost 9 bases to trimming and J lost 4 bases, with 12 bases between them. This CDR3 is CAMKQGLTGELFF. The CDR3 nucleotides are TGTGCCATGAAACAGGGACTCACCGGGGAGCTGTTTTTT.

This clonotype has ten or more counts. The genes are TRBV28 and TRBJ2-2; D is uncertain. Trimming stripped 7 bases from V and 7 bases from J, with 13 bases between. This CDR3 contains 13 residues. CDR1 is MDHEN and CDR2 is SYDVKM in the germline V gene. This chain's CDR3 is CASTPGRVGELFF. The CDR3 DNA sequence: TGTGCCAGCACCCCTGGTAGGGTCGGGGAGCTGTTTTTT.

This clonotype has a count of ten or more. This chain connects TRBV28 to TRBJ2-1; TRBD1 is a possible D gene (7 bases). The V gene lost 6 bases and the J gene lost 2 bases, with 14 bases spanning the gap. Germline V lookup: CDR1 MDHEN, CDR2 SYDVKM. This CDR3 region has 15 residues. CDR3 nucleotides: TGTGCCAGCAGGGAGGGGGCTCGCCCCTACAATGAGCAGTTCTTC. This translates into CASREGARPYNEQFF.

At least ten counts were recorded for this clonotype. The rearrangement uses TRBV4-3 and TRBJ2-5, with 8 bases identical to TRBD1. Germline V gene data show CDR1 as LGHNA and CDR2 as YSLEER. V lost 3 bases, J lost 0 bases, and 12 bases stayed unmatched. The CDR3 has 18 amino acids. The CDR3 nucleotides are TGCGCCAGCAGCCAGACAGCCCAGGGGGCCGGTTACCAAGAGACCCAGTACTTC. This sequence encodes CASSQTAQGAGYQETQYF.